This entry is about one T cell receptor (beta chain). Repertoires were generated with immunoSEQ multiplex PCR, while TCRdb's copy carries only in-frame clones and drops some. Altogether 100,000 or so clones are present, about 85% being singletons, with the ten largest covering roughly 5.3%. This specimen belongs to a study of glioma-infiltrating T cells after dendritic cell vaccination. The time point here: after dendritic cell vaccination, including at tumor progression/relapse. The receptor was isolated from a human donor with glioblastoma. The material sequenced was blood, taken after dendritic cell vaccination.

Here the CDR3 reads CASSLAGGNTGELFF. The CDR3 nucleotides are TGTGCCAGCAGCCTAGCGGGAGGGAACACCGGGGAGCTGTTTTTT. J is TRBJ2-2 and V is TRBV6-6; 11 bases line up with TRBD2. The CDR3 is 15 amino acids. The ends lost 6 bases at V and 1 base at J; junction bases unmatched: 1. CDR1 is MNHNY, CDR2 SVGAGI, per germline (reference sequence).